This T cell receptor beta chain appears in the sequencing data of a study of control samples from healthy donors and cancer patients (TCRdb year 2020). Per the germline V gene (reference sequence), PRHDT is the CDR1 and FYEKMQ is the CDR2. V loses 0 bases at its end and J loses 5 bases; junction bases beyond the gene matches: 12. There are 17 amino acids in the CDR3, from cysteine to phenylalanine inclusive. The CDR3 DNA has 51 bases and is translated from base 1. Turning to this clone: No antigen is known for it. No base-level quality is on record; no much larger clone is a single base apart.

The library was built by means of the immunoSEQ multiplex PCR assay. The source is immuneACCESS, and TCRdb retained only in-frame sequences with V and J called. Part of the clones is not carried over; for the studies checked, unresolved V genes explain less than half of this, and the remainder is unexplained. The sample table contains roughly 120,000 clones; only one count was recorded for roughly nine tenths of them. The ten largest clones capture around 1.1% of the sample. The TCR was taken from a woman aged 50 to 60 with colorectal cancer. The chain was built from TRBV13 and TRBJ1-1; 7 bases in the junction line up with TRBD1. The specimen sequenced was PBMCs. The CDR3 corresponds to CASSLGTPGQLVTEAFF. The nucleotides are TGTGCCAGCAGCTTAGGGACTCCGGGACAGCTGGTTACTGAAGCTTTCTTT. Beyond the CDR3, the reference TRBV13 and TRBJ1-1 genes provide the residues; the full variable domain reads: AAGVIQSPRHLIKEKRETATLKCYPIPRHDTVYWYQQGPGQDPQFLISFYEKMQSDKGSIPDRFSAQQFSDYHSELNMSSLELGDSALYFCASSLGTPGQLVTEAFFGQGTRLTVV.